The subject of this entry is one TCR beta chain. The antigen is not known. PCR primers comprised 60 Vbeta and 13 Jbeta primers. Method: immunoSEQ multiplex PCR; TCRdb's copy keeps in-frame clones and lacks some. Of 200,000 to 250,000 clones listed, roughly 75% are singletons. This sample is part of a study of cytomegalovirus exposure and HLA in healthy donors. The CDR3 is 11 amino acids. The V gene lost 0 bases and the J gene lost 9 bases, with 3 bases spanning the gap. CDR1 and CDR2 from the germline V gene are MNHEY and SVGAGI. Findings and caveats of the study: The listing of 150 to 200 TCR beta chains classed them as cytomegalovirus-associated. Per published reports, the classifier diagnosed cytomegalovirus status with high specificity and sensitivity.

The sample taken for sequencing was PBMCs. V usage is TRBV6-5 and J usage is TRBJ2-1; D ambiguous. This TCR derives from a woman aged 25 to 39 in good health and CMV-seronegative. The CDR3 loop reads CASSYSREQFF. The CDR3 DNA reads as TGTGCCAGCAGTTACTCCCGTGAGCAGTTCTTC.